This TCR beta chain was obtained from a study of shared T cell receptors in the human thymus. This CDR3 comprises 15 residues. Trimming removed 1 base from V and 7 bases from J; junction bases left unmatched: 7. Germline V gene sequence: CDR1 GTSNPN, CDR2 SVGIG (reference sequence). Using immunoSEQ multiplex PCR, the repertoire was profiled, and TCRdb retains in-frame clones only, with some absent. The sample consists of under 700,000 clones, 70% to 80% of them appearing once. The sample was also linked to a second study, of human thymus T cells.

Sequencing was performed on thymocytes. This receptor was identified in a boy in the first two years of life with a congenital heart defect. The chain is built from TRBV30 and TRBJ2-1; 10 positions agree with TRBD2. CDR3 coding DNA: TGTGCCTGGAGTGGTCTAGCGGGAGAGGGGAATGAGCAGTTCTTC. Encoded protein: CAWSGLAGEGNEQFF.